Listed below are T cell receptor beta chains from one sample, sequenced in a study of blood T cell repertoires in COVID-19. Using immunoSEQ multiplex PCR, the repertoire was profiled, and TCRdb retains in-frame clones only, with some absent. The profile shows approximately 140,000 clones, roughly 84% of them singletons. Sequencing input: peripheral blood. All receptors come from a man aged 25-45 years with COVID-19, enrolled during active disease. The CDR3 runs from the conserved cysteine through the conserved F or W. The order of the fields is J gene, V gene, D gene, clone size, CDR3 protein, CDR3 DNA. A D gene is named only where the DNA matches it firmly. Only some rows state a clone size, as once, few, many or a class for expanded clones.

TRBJ1-2	TRBV7-9	NA	NA	CASSLGQSLYGYTF	TGTGCCAGCAGCCTAGGACAGTCACTCTATGGCTACACCTTC
TRBJ2-2	TRBV6-5	TRBD1	few	CATRRDRGPGGELFF	TGTGCCACCCGCCGGGACAGGGGGCCTGGCGGGGAGCTGTTTTTT
TRBJ2-5	TRBV11-2	TRBD2	NA	CASASGRETQYF	TGTGCCAGCGCTAGCGGGAGAGAGACCCAGTACTTC
TRBJ2-7	TRBV7-2	TRBD2	NA	CASSLLAGVYLGSEQYF	TGTGCCAGCAGCTTACTGGCGGGAGTTTATCTGGGTTCCGAGCAGTACTTC
TRBJ1-2	TRBV28	TRBD1	NA	CASRVRDSGGGYTF	TGTGCCAGCAGAGTCCGGGACTCAGGGGGAGGCTACACCTTC
TRBJ1-3	TRBV29-1	TRBD1	NA	CSARTGDGNTIYF	TGCAGCGCACGGACAGGGGATGGAAACACCATATATTTT
TRBJ2-7	TRBV6-4	TRBD2	NA	CASSRDGGAHEQYF	TGTGCCAGCAGTCGGGACGGGGGGGCCCACGAGCAGTACTTC
TRBJ2-2	TRBV28	TRBD2	NA	CASSSGTSGKTGELFF	TGTGCCAGCAGTTCCGGGACTAGCGGGAAGACCGGGGAGCTGTTTTTT
TRBJ1-2	TRBV2	NA	NA	CASSEAKGDYGYTF	TGTGCCAGCAGTGAAGCTAAGGGGGACTATGGCTACACCTTC
TRBJ1-1	TRBV30	TRBD1	NA	CAWSGGQREAFF	TGTGCCTGGAGTGGGGGACAGAGAGAAGCTTTCTTT
TRBJ2-2	TRBV19	NA	NA	CASSMVARVNTGELFF	TGTGCCAGTAGTATGGTTGCCAGGGTCAACACCGGGGAGCTGTTTTTT
TRBJ2-5	TRBV5-8	TRBD1	NA	CASSSDRGAETQYF	TGTGCCAGCAGCTCAGACAGGGGCGCAGAGACCCAGTACTTC
TRBJ2-2	TRBV24-1	NA	NA	CATSAGRQNTGELFF	TGTGCCACCAGTGCAGGCAGGCAGAACACCGGGGAGCTGTTTTTT
TRBJ2-3	TRBV6-6	NA	once	CASNRGEGSTDTQYF	TGTGCCAGCAACCGCGGAGAGGGATCCACAGATACGCAGTATTTT
TRBJ2-3	TRBV19	TRBD2	once	CASRTGGTDTQYF	TGTGCCAGTAGAACGGGGGGAACAGATACGCAGTATTTT
TRBJ1-5	TRBV18	NA	NA	CASSPNSVREQPQHF	TGTGCCAGCTCGCCTAACAGCGTCCGGGAACAGCCCCAGCATTTT
TRBJ2-7	TRBV6-5	TRBD2	NA	CASRLIAGQYEQYF	TGTGCCAGCAGACTAATAGCGGGGCAATACGAGCAGTACTTC
TRBJ1-6	TRBV5-1	TRBD1	NA	CASSLGDRGVSPLHF	TGCGCCAGCAGCTTGGGGGACAGGGGAGTATCACCCCTCCACTTT
TRBJ2-1	TRBV7-2	TRBD2	NA	CASSLGLAGGPGEQFF	TGTGCCAGCAGCTTAGGACTAGCGGGAGGGCCCGGTGAGCAGTTCTTC
TRBJ2-7	TRBV30	NA	once	CAWTKQGPLRKQYF	TGTGCCTGGACCAAACAGGGTCCCCTCCGTAAGCAGTACTTC
TRBJ1-2	TRBV5-4	TRBD1	NA	CASSFGQGDYGYTF	TGTGCCAGCAGCTTTGGACAGGGGGACTATGGCTACACCTTC
TRBJ2-1	TRBV15	TRBD1	NA	CATSRDLGQGGDEQFF	TGTGCCACCAGCAGAGATCTTGGACAGGGGGGCGATGAGCAGTTCTTC
TRBJ2-7	TRBV25-1	NA	NA	CASSVWAGDEQYF	TGTGCCAGCAGTGTTTGGGCCGGGGACGAGCAGTACTTC